Each of the 11 T cell receptor beta chains below was sequenced from the same sample in a study of CD8 T cells in ankylosing spondylitis. MiXCR was run by TCRdb on the 5' RACE reads, yielding one entry per CDR3 protein. The table records tens of thousands of distinct CDR3 sequences, around 6.7% of them present only once. The specimen sequenced was blood, either unsorted or a sorted T cell fraction (not recorded which). Source of these receptors: a male donor with ankylosing spondylitis or in good health (not recorded which).

As concerns this clonotype: A single base separates this from a much larger clone, so it may be a read error. J is TRBJ2-1 and V is TRBV12-3 or TRBV12-4, with 7 bases identical to TRBD2. There are 18 residues in the CDR3. DNA of the CDR3: TGTGCCTGCAGTTTAGCTACCGGGACTATCAGCTCCTACAATGAGCAGTTCTTC. It translates to CACSLATGTISSYNEQFF.

This clonotype showed up just a few times. The genes are TRBV7-6 and TRBJ2-3, with D possibly called TRBD1 or TRBD2 (6 bases each). V lost 2 bases and J lost 0, with 21 bases in between. The CDR3 contains 19 residues. Germline CDR1 SGHVS, CDR2 FNYEAQ. The CDR3 loop is CASSLRGANADTSTDTQYF. The CDR3 nucleotides are TGTGCCAGCAGCTTAAGGGGGGCGAACGCGGACACTAGCACAGATACGCAGTATTTT.

This clonotype is medium-sized (0.01 to 0.1%) within its sample. The chain combines TRBV20-1 with TRBJ2-7, with TRBD2 identical over 8 bases. Unmatched junction bases numbered 12, after V lost 0 bases and J lost 8 bases. The CDR3 runs to 15 residues. Germline CDR1 DFQATT, CDR2 SNEGSKA (reference sequence). CDR3 bases: TGCAGTGCTAGAGATCTTCCAACTAGCGGAACGAAGCAGTACTTC. As protein: CSARDLPTSGTKQYF.

This clonotype has only a few counts. CDR3 sequence reads: CASSPPVETQYF. CDR3 in DNA: TGTGCCAGCTCACCACCGGTAGAGACCCAGTACTTC. J is TRBJ2-5 and V is TRBV18; D not resolved. Between the trimmed V and J ends, which lost 0 bases and 4 bases, there was a span of 3 bases. The CDR3 is 12 residues long. Germline-derived CDR1 and CDR2 are KGHSH and LQKENI.

This clonotype was seen ten or more times. The rearrangement links TRBV29-1 to TRBJ1-2; 7 positions agree with TRBD1. The CDR3 sequence is 11 residues long. Germline assignment: CDR1 SQVTM and CDR2 ANQGSEA. Trimming removed 4 bases from V and 7 bases from J; junction bases left unmatched: 3. This CDR3 is CSVAGGFGYTF. CDR3 nucleotides: TGCAGCGTTGCAGGGGGTTTTGGCTACACCTTC. Full variable domain (rest looked up from reference TRBV29-1 and TRBJ1-2): SAVISQKPSRDICQRGTSLTIQCQVDSQVTMMFWYRQQPGQSLTLIATANQGSEATYESGFVIDKFPISRPNLTFSTLTVSNMSPEDSSIYLCSVAGGFGYTFGSGTRLTVV.

Only a few counts were recorded for this clonotype. The gene calls are TRBV5-1 and TRBJ2-7; 8 nucleotides align to TRBD1. V lost 4 bases, J lost 3 bases, and 9 bases stayed unmatched. Looked up from germline, CDR1 is SGHRS and CDR2 is YFSETQ. The length of the CDR3 is 15 residues. The CDR3 coding sequence is TGCGCCAGCAGCCTGACAGGGGAAAGAAACTACGAGCAGTACTTC. The encoded protein is CASSLTGERNYEQYF.

As for this clonotype: A much larger clone differs from this one at a single base, so this may be a read error. This chain joins TRBV2 and TRBJ2-5; 7 bases align to TRBD1. The CDR3 length is 13 residues. Germline-derived CDR1 and CDR2 are SNHLY and FYNNEI. The CDR3 protein is CASNRDSSETKYF. CDR3 bases: TGTGCCAGCAATAGGGACAGTTCGGAGACCAAGTACTTC.

The J gene is TRBJ2-2, the V gene TRBV19; D gene ambiguous. The germline gives CDR1 LNHDA, CDR2 SQIVND (reference sequence). CDR3 length: 15 amino acids. Trimming pared 3 bases from V and 0 bases from J, leaving 8 bases between. The CDR3 DNA follows: TGTGCCAGTAGTATCTGGCAGACGAACACCGGGGAGCTGTTTTTT. This codes for CASSIWQTNTGELFF.

This clonotype was observed at least ten times. V gene TRBV20-1 combines with J gene TRBJ2-3; 14 bases align to TRBD2. Germline CDR1 reads DFQATT; CDR2 reads SNEGSKA (reference sequence). CDR3 length: 13 amino acids. V lost 8 bases, J lost 7 bases, and 5 bases stayed unmatched. CDR3: CSHRTSGRNTQYF. The DNA of the CDR3 is TGCAGTCATAGGACTAGCGGGAGGAATACGCAGTATTTT.

This clonotype was observed a few times. V is TRBV7-2 and J is TRBJ2-5; D possibly corresponds to TRBD2 (6 bases). This CDR3 is built from 13 residues. The germline V gene encodes CDR1 SGHTA and CDR2 FQGNSA. V lost 1 base and J lost 11, with 14 bases in between. The CDR3 loop is CASSLGASAFQYF. In DNA form, the CDR3 reads TGTGCCAGCAGCTTAGGGGCTAGCGCGTTTCAGTACTTC.

This clonotype was observed at least ten times. The chain recombines TRBV5-1 with TRBJ2-1; tentative D call: TRBD2 (5 bases). Germline V lookup: CDR1 SGHRS, CDR2 YFSETQ. Trimming left V 4 bases short and J 3 bases short, with 11 bases between. The CDR3 sequence is 14 residues long. The CDR3 nucleotides are TGCGCCAGCAGCCAGACACTAGTCTACAATGAGCAGTTCTTC. Translated, it gives CASSQTLVYNEQFF.